Included here is one TCR beta chain sequence, with context. Profiled with immunoSEQ multiplex PCR; TCRdb holds only in-frame clones, not every one. The sample records some 70,000 clones, over 80% being singletons. The data stem from a study of OX40 agonist ivuxolimab in advanced cancers. Study-wide context: Prior anti-PD-1, anti-PD-L1 or anti-CTLA-4 therapy was allowed; 40% had some.

The sample was CD4+ or CD8+ T cells sorted from blood, taken in a trial of the OX40 agonist ivuxolimab. This TCR came from an adult with an advanced solid tumor such as melanoma, head and neck, liver or kidney cancer.

CDR3 in amino acids: CATAGQGSTDTQYF. The CDR3 region has the DNA TGTGCCACCGCCGGACAGGGGAGCACAGATACGCAGTATTTT. The chain carries TRBV2 and TRBJ2-3, with 9 bases aligning to TRBD1. The CDR3 runs to 14 residues. The V gene end was trimmed by 10 bases and the J gene end by 0 bases; junction bases not matched to a gene: 5. Germline lookup yields CDR1 SNHLY and CDR2 FYNNEI.